This T cell receptor (beta chain) is drawn from a study of cytomegalovirus exposure and HLA in healthy donors. A multiplex PCR was run with 60 Vbeta primers and 13 Jbeta primers. Produced via immunoSEQ multiplex PCR; TCRdb's table is partial and in-frame only. Of 150,000 to 200,000 clones in the sample, about three quarters are singletons; the top ten hold 2% to 3%. The CDR3 has 12 residues. Germline V gene sequence: CDR1 MNHEY, CDR2 SVGAGI. V lost 8 bases and J 3 bases, leaving 8 bases between the germline ends. Material: PBMCs. The sequence was obtained from a female donor in good health and CMV-seronegative. The V and J genes are TRBV6-5 and TRBJ1-5; no firm D call. DNA of the CDR3: TGTGCCAGCGTTGACACCAATCAGCCCCAGCATTTT. Encoded protein: CASVDTNQPQHF.